These 24 T cell receptor beta chains originate from one sample sequenced in a study of T cells in Graves' hyperthyroidism and ophthalmopathy. Authors of the study amplified TCR beta CDR3 regions from RNA transcripts. TCR CDR3 regions were first amplified by RT-PCR with HTBI primers. TCRdb passed the multiplex PCR reads through MiXCR, listing each CDR3 protein once. The sample lists about 720,000 distinct CDR3 sequences; less than 20% were seen once. Source material: blood. Source of these receptors: a man aged 18 to 29 with Graves' hyperthyroidism.

This clonotype was found a few times. The chain joins TRBV19 to TRBJ2-2; tentatively, D is TRBD2 (6 bases). The CDR3 is made up of 16 amino acids. V lost 6 bases and J 0 bases, leaving 14 bases between the germline ends. The germline V gene encodes CDR1 LNHDA and CDR2 SQIVND (reference sequence). The CDR3 DNA is TGTGCCAGTAGCTTTAGCGGCGGCGCGAACACCGGGGAGCTGTTTTTT. Translating gives CASSFSGGANTGELFF.

This clonotype was recorded at least ten times. This chain joins TRBV12-3 or TRBV12-4 and TRBJ2-7; D unresolved. V was shortened by 3 bases and J by 0 bases, with 12 bases between the two germline ends. The CDR3 extends over 15 amino acids. The CDR3, as DNA: TGTGCCAGCAGTTTCGGTCTACGGAGCTCCTACGAGCAGTACTTC. It is translated as CASSFGLRSSYEQYF.

The rearrangement joins TRBV28 to TRBJ2-6, with D unresolved. Germline loops: CDR1 MDHEN, CDR2 SYDVKM. The CDR3 sequence is 15 residues long. The ends were cut back, 6 bases at V and 3 bases at J, with 12 bases in the middle. Written as DNA, the CDR3 is TGTGCCAGCAGCGCCCGCCAGCATGGGGCCAACGTCCTGACTTTC. It codes for CASSARQHGANVLTF.

Many counts were recorded for this clonotype. V is TRBV6-1 and J is TRBJ2-3, with 14 bases aligning to TRBD2. Trimming cost V 6 bases and J 1 base; bases outside gene matches: 12. CDR3 length: 19 amino acids. The germline CDR1 and CDR2 sequences are MNHNS and SASEGT. The CDR3 sequence: CASRPGGTSGRYGTDTQYF. CDR3 coding DNA: TGTGCCAGCAGACCTGGGGGGACTAGCGGGAGATATGGCACAGATACGCAGTATTTT.

V and J are TRBV12-5 and TRBJ2-2, with 9 bases lining up with TRBD2. The CDR3 extends over 17 amino acids. Germline loops: CDR1 LGHNT, CDR2 FRNRAP. V shed 0 bases and J 0 bases; nucleotides not matched to a gene: 2. In nucleotides, the CDR3 is TGTGCTAGTGGTTTGGTCCCTAGCGGGGCGAACACCGGGGAGCTGTTTTTT. Translation gives CASGLVPSGANTGELFF. Full variable domain (remainder filled in from reference TRBV12-5 and TRBJ2-2): DARVTQTPRHKVTEMGQEVTMRCQPILGHNTVFWYRQTMMQGLELLAYFRNRAPLDDSGMPKDRFSAEMPDATLATLKIQPSEPRDSAVYFCASGLVPSGANTGELFFGEGSRLTVL.

This clonotype has more than one count but fewer than ten. The chain uses TRBV4-1 and TRBJ2-7; TRBD1 is a possible D gene (6 bases). CDR3 size: 14 residues. V was pared by 1 base and J by 4 bases, with 11 bases between. Germline values: CDR1 MGHRA, CDR2 YSYEKL. The CDR3 DNA follows: TGCGCCAGCAGCCAAGGACAGGAAGGTTACGAGCAGTACTTC. This gives the protein CASSQGQEGYEQYF.

This clonotype showed up just a few times. V gene TRBV7-4 combines with J gene TRBJ1-3, with D unclear. The CDR3 is made up of 14 amino acids. The V and J ends lost 2 bases and 7 bases respectively, with 12 bases between them. Germline lookup yields CDR1 SGHVT and CDR2 SQSDAQ. CDR3 DNA sequence: TGTGCCAGCAGCTTATATTTCCGGCGTAACACCATATATTTT. Translating it yields CASSLYFRRNTIYF.

The table lists this clonotype with many counts. This chain uses TRBV28 with TRBJ1-1; perhaps TRBD1 as D (5 bases). CDR3 length equals 14 residues. The germline gives CDR1 MDHEN, CDR2 SYDVKM. Deletions cut 6 bases from V and 1 base from J, with 12 bases between. The CDR3 region is CASRYQTENTEAFF. The CDR3 nucleotides are TGTGCCAGCAGGTATCAGACAGAGAACACTGAAGCTTTCTTT. Together with reference TRBV28 and TRBJ1-1, the CDR3 gives the full variable domain: DVKVTQSSRYLVKRTGEKVFLECVQDMDHENMFWYRQDPGLGLRLIYFSYDVKMKEKGDIPEGYSVSREKKERFSLILESASTNQTSMYLCASRYQTENTEAFFGQGTRLTVV.

This clonotype was seen at least ten times. The chain recombines TRBV2 with TRBJ2-5; D unresolved. The CDR3 has 16 amino acids. Germline assignment: CDR1 SNHLY and CDR2 FYNNEI. V was cut by 6 bases and J by 2 bases, with 19 bases left in between. CDR3 amino acids: CASSLRPRAVQETQYF. The CDR3 coding sequence is TGTGCCAGCAGCCTACGACCTAGGGCCGTTCAAGAGACCCAGTACTTC.

The chain combines TRBV6-5 with TRBJ2-7; D not resolved. The CDR3 is 16 residues long. Trimming removed 0 bases from V and 2 bases from J, with 14 bases in between. Germline assignment: CDR1 MNHEY and CDR2 SVGAGI. CDR3 bases: TGTGCCAGCAGTTACTCGATCTCGATCGGCACCTACGAGCAGTACTTC. This gives the protein CASSYSISIGTYEQYF.

This clonotype was seen only a few times. The V call is TRBV7-2, the J call TRBJ1-4; D is undetermined. Germline loops: CDR1 SGHTA, CDR2 FQGNSA. V was clipped by 2 bases and J by 7 bases, with 8 bases between them. The CDR3 loop spans 13 amino acids. CDR3 protein: CASSLQYGEKLFF. The DNA of the CDR3 is TGTGCCAGCAGCTTACAATACGGTGAAAAACTGTTTTTT.

This chain links TRBV7-9 with TRBJ1-3; 8 nucleotides agree with TRBD1. The CDR3 totals 16 residues. V trimming: 0 bases; J trimming: 8 bases; junction bases outside the gene matches: 9. Germline lookup yields CDR1 SEHNR and CDR2 FQNEAQ (reference sequence). The CDR3 DNA sequence: TGTGCCAGCAGCTTAGCTTCTGCAGGGGGCATGGACACCATATATTTT. Its translation: CASSLASAGGMDTIYF.

This clonotype was seen many times. The chain links TRBV2 to TRBJ2-7, with D perhaps being TRBD1 or TRBD2 (5 bases each). Germline V gene data show CDR1 as SNHLY and CDR2 as FYNNEI. This CDR3 is 15 amino acids long. V was pared by 6 bases and J by 3 bases, with 18 bases between. In DNA form, the CDR3 reads TGTGCCAGCAGGGTGGACCCCTTTGGGGGCTACGAGCAGTACTTC. Translated: CASRVDPFGGYEQYF.

This clonotype was seen a handful of times. An end of the junction does not agree with germline; a read error may underlie this. The chain joins TRBV7-2 to TRBJ2-7; 8 bases are shared with TRBD1. The germline gives CDR1 SGHTA, CDR2 FQGNSA. The CDR3 spans 15 residues. CDR3 in amino acids: CASSQDATGVYEQYF. Here the CDR3 DNA reads TGCGCCAGCAGCCAAGATGCGACAGGGGTCTACGAGCAGTACTTC.

This clonotype was detected many times. The J gene is TRBJ2-7, the V gene TRBV19, with 8 positions matching TRBD2. V dropped 6 bases and J dropped 2; count of bases not matched to a gene: 6. CDR1 and CDR2 from the germline V gene are LNHDA and SQIVND (reference sequence). CDR3 length: 14 amino acids. CDR3 protein: CASSKGLGPYEQYF. The DNA for the CDR3 is TGTGCCAGTAGCAAGGGACTAGGACCCTACGAGCAGTACTTC.

This sequence joins TRBV7-9 and TRBJ2-7; 11 bases agree with TRBD2. Germline CDR1 is SEHNR and CDR2 is FQNEAQ (reference sequence). J gave up 4 bases and V 5 bases, and 7 bases lay outside the gene matches. The CDR3 is 15 residues long. Written as DNA, the CDR3 is TGTGCCAGCAGCCCCTCCGGGACTAGCGGTTACGAGCAGTACTTC. This codes for CASSPSGTSGYEQYF.

This clonotype has at least ten counts. The rearrangement uses TRBV28 and TRBJ2-7, with unresolved D. Germline lookup yields CDR1 MDHEN and CDR2 SYDVKM. The CDR3 is made up of 12 amino acids. Deletions cut 5 bases from V and 4 bases from J, with 9 bases between. The CDR3 here is CASSLSTYEQYF. The CDR3 DNA follows: TGTGCCAGCAGTCTCTCTACGTACGAGCAGTACTTC.

This clonotype occurred a few times. The gene calls are TRBV11-3 and TRBJ2-7; a possible D gene is TRBD2 (5 bases). The V end lost 1 base, the J end lost 5 bases, and 12 bases lay between the germline ends. The length of the CDR3 is 14 residues. Germline CDR1 reads SGHNT; CDR2 reads YENEEA. The CDR3 protein is CASSLVRTEDEQYF. The CDR3, as DNA: TGTGCCAGCAGCTTAGTTCGGACGGAGGACGAGCAGTACTTC.

This clonotype has a count of ten or more. The genes are TRBV3-1 and TRBJ1-1; TRBD1 is a possible D gene (5 bases). CDR1 is LGHDT, CDR2 YNNKEL, per germline (reference sequence). V lost 3 bases, J lost 5 bases, and 16 bases lay in between. The CDR3 runs 15 residues. Here the CDR3 DNA reads TGTGCCAGCAGCCACTCTTGGCCGGGGGAAACTGAAGCTTTCTTT. Translating gives CASSHSWPGETEAFF.

The chain couples TRBV6-2 or TRBV6-3 to TRBJ2-7; TRBD2 matches 10 bases. With 6 bases clipped from V and 3 bases from J, the junction kept 5 bases outside the gene matches. This CDR3 has 14 amino acids. In germline, CDR1 is MNHEY, CDR2 SVGEGT. The CDR3 is CASRPSGSYYEQYF. In DNA, the CDR3 is TGTGCCAGCAGACCTAGCGGGAGTTACTACGAGCAGTACTTC.

This clonotype was seen a few times. The chain uses TRBV5-6 and TRBJ2-1; no definite D call. With 0 bases removed from V and 7 bases from J, the gap between germline ends came to 11 bases. Germline V gene sequence: CDR1 SGHDT, CDR2 YYEEEE. This CDR3 spans 14 amino acids. CDR3 in DNA: TGTGCCAGCAGCTTGGGGGCTAGATGGAATGAGCAGTTCTTC. This codes for CASSLGARWNEQFF.

This clonotype was observed many times. This chain links TRBV28 with TRBJ2-1, with TRBD2 as a possible D gene (6 bases). Germline V gene data show CDR1 as MDHEN and CDR2 as SYDVKM. This CDR3 is 15 amino acids long. Trimming removed 7 bases at V and 8 bases at J, with 21 bases between. CDR3 region: CASKIALTSFDEQFF. Here the CDR3 DNA reads TGTGCCAGCAAAATAGCTCTGACTAGTTTTGATGAGCAGTTCTTC. The full variable domain, rest sourced from reference TRBV28 and TRBJ2-1, is DVKVTQSSRYLVKRTGEKVFLECVQDMDHENMFWYRQDPGLGLRLIYFSYDVKMKEKGDIPEGYSVSREKKERFSLILESASTNQTSMYLCASKIALTSFDEQFFGPGTRLTVL.

This clonotype was detected a few times. V is TRBV9 and J is TRBJ2-7; TRBD2 might be the D (6 bases). This CDR3 region has 15 residues. Germline lookup yields CDR1 SGDLS and CDR2 YYNGEE. Deletions cut 4 bases from V and 0 bases from J, with 14 bases between. The CDR3 coding sequence is TGTGCCAGCAGCCCTAGCGCCAGAGACTCCTACGAGCAGTACTTC. Its translation: CASSPSARDSYEQYF.

There are a few counts of this clonotype. This sequence joins TRBV29-1 and TRBJ2-3; the match to TRBD2 covers 10 bases. Trimming removed 6 bases from V and 3 bases from J; junction bases left unmatched: 6. Germline loops: CDR1 SQVTM, CDR2 ANQGSEA. This CDR3 has 14 amino acids. The CDR3 DNA sequence: TGCAGCGTCGTACTAGCGGGATTGACAGATACGCAGTATTTT. Translated, it gives CSVVLAGLTDTQYF.